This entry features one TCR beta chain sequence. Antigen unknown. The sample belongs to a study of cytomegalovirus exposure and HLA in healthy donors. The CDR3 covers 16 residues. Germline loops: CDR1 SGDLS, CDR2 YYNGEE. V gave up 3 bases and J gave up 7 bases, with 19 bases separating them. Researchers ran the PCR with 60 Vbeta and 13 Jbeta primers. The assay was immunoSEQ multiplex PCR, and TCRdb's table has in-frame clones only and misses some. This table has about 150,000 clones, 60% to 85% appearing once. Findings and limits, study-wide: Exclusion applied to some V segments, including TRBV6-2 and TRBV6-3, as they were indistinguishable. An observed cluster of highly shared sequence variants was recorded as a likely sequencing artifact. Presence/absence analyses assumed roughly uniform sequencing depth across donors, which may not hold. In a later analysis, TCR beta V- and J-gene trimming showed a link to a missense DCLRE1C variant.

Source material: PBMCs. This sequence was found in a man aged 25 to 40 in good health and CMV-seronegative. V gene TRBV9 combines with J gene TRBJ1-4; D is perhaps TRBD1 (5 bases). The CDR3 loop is CASSALGQGWGEKLFF. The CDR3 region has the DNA TGTGCCAGCAGCGCTTTAGGTCAGGGTTGGGGTGAAAAACTGTTTTTT.